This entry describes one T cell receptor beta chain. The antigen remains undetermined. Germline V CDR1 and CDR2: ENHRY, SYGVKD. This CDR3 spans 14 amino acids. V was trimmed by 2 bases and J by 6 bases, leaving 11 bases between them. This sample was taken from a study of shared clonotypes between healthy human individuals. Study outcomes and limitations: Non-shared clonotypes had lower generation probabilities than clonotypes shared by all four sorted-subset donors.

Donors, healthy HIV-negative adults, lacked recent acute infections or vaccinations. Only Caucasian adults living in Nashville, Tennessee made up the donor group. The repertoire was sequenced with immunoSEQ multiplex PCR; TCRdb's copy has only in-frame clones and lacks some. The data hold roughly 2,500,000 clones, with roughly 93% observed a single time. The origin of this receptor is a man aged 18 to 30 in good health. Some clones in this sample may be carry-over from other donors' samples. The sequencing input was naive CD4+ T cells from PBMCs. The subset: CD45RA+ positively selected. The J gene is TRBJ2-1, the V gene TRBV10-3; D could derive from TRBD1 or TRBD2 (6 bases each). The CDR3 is CAISESRGGNEQFF. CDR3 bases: TGTGCCATCAGTGAGAGCAGGGGAGGCAATGAGCAGTTCTTC.